The clone carrying this T cell receptor (beta chain) was counted a few times. The sample originates from a study of response to subunit inactivated influenza vaccine. TCRdb reprocessed the RT-PCR reads via MiXCR and lists one record per CDR3 protein. The data show hundreds of thousands of distinct CDR3 sequences, 10% to 12% seen once. The germline V and J ends were trimmed by 4 bases and 2 bases, with 9 bases remaining between them. The CDR3 runs 14 residues. CDR1 is SGHRS and CDR2 is YFSETQ in the germline V gene. The same sample was also used in a study of T cells expressing NK-cell markers. As that study records: The authors made TCR beta cDNA libraries by 5'RACE template switching. This switching added a universal primer site and UMIs. Out of eight donors sequenced, seven tested HCMV-seropositive and the remaining one seronegative. In a handful of donors, dominant CD3+CD56+NKG2C+ clones formed about 1.0-7.0% of CD8+ cells. It was still unclear whether expanded NKG2C+ T cell clones were HCMV specific.

The origin of this receptor is a man in his forties or fifties who received an inactivated influenza vaccine. The chain has TRBV5-1 and TRBJ2-2; a possible D gene is TRBD1 (5 bases). Sequencing was performed on PBMCs from blood, taken on the day of vaccination. The CDR3 coding sequence is TGCGCCAGCAGCGTGGACACAAACACCGGGGAGCTGTTTTTT. Translating it yields CASSVDTNTGELFF.